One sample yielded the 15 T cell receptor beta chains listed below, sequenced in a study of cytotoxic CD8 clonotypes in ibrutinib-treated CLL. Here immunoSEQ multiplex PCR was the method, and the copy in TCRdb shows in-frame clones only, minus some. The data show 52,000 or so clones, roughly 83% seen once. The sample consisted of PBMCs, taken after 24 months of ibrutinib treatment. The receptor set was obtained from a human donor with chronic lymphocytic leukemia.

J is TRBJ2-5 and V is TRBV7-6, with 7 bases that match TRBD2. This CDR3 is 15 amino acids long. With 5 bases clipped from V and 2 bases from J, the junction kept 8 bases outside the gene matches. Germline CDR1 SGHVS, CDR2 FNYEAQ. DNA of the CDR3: TGTGCCAGCAGCCTATTAATGGGGGGGCAAGAGACCCAGTACTTC. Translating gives CASSLLMGGQETQYF.

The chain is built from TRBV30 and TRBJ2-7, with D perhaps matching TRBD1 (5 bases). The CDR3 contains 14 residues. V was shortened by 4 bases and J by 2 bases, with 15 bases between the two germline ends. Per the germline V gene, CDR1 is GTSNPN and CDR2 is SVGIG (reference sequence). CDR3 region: CAWTTRGHPYEQYF. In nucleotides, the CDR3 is TGTGCCTGGACCACCAGAGGACACCCCTACGAGCAGTACTTC.

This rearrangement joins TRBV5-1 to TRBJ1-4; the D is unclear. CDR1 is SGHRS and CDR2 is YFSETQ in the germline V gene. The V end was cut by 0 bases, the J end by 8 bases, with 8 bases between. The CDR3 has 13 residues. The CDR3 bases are TGCGCCAGCAGCTTGGGGTTTTCGGAAAAACTGTTTTTT. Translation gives CASSLGFSEKLFF. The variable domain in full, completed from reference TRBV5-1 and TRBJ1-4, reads KAGVTQTPRYLIKTRGQQVTLSCSPISGHRSVSWYQQTPGQGLQFLFEYFSETQRNKGNFPGRFSGRQFSNSRSEMNVSTLELGDSALYLCASSLGFSEKLFFGSGTQLSVL.

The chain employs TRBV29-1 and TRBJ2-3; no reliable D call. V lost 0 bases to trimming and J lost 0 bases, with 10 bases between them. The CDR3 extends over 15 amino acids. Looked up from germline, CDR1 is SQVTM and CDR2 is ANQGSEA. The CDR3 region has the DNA TGCAGCGTTGAAGAGGGCGGCCGGAGCACAGATACGCAGTATTTT. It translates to CSVEEGGRSTDTQYF.

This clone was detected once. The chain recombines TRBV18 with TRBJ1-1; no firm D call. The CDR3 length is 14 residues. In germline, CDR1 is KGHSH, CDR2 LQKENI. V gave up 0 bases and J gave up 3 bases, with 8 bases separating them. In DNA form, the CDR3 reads TGTGCCAGCTCACCACCGAACACCTACACTGAAGCTTTCTTT. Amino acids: CASSPPNTYTEAFF.

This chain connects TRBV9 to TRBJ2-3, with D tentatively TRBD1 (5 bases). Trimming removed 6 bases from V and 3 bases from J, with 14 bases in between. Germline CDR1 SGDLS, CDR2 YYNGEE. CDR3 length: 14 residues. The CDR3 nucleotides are TGTGCCAGCATCCCGTTGCACAGGACAGATACGCAGTATTTT. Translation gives CASIPLHRTDTQYF.

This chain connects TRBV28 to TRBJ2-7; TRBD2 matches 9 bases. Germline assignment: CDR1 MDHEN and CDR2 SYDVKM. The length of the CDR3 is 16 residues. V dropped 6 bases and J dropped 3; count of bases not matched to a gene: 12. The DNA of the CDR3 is TGTGCCAGCAGCCGCATAGCGGGAGTGGGGATCTACGAGCAGTACTTC. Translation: CASSRIAGVGIYEQYF.

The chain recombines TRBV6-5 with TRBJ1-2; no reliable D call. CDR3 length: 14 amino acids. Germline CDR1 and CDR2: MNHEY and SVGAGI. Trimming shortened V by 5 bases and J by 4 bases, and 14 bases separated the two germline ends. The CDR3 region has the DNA TGTGCCAGCAGTAGGACCGATTTCGGCTATGGCTACACCTTC. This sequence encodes CASSRTDFGYGYTF.

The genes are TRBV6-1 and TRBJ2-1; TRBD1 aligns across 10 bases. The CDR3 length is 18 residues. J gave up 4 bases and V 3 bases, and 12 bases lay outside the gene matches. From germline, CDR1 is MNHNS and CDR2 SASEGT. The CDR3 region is CASSDYRDRGLQYNEQFF. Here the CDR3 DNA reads TGTGCCAGCAGTGACTACCGGGACAGGGGCCTCCAGTACAATGAGCAGTTCTTC.

The CDR3 here is CASSYVGGSNQPQHF. The CDR3 DNA sequence: TGTGCCAGCAGTTACGTGGGGGGAAGCAATCAGCCCCAGCATTTT. J is TRBJ1-5 and V is TRBV6-5; maybe TRBD1 (5 bases). Germline-derived CDR1 and CDR2 are MNHEY and SVGAGI. The CDR3 extends over 15 amino acids. V lost 2 bases to trimming and J lost 1 base, with 9 bases between them.

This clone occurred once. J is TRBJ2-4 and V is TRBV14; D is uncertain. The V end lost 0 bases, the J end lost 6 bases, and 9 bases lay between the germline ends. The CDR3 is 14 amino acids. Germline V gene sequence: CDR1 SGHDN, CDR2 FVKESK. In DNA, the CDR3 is TGTGCCAGCAGCCAAGATTATCGGAGAAACATTCAGTACTTC. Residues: CASSQDYRRNIQYF.

In DNA form, the CDR3 reads TGCGCCAGCAGCCGCGGACAGGGGGGAACCGGGGAGCTGTTTTTT. Its translation is CASSRGQGGTGELFF. The gene calls are TRBV5-1 and TRBJ2-2; 10 positions agree with TRBD1. CDR1 and CDR2 (germline): SGHRS, YFSETQ. This CDR3 comprises 15 residues. Trimming took 4 bases from V and 5 from J; bases not matched to a gene: 5.

The chain's CDR3 is CASSSSQTATGNTIYF. The CDR3 nucleotides are TGTGCCAGCAGCTCCTCCCAGACAGCCACTGGAAACACCATATATTTT. The V gene is TRBV7-6, the J gene TRBJ1-3, with D maybe TRBD1 (5 bases). The CDR3 has 16 residues. V was pared by 4 bases and J by 2 bases, with 15 bases between. In germline, CDR1 is SGHVS, CDR2 FNYEAQ.

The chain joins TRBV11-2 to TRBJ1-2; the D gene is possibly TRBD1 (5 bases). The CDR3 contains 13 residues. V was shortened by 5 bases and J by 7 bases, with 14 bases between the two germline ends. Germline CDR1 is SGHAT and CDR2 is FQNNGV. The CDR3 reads CASSRGRGSGYTF. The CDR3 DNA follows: TGTGCCAGCAGCCGTGGGAGGGGCTCTGGCTACACCTTC.

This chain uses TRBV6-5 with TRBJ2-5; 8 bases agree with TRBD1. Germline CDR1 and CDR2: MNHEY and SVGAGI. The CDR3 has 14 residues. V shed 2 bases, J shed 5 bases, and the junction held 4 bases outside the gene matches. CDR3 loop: CASSYGRGRETQYF. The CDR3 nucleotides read TGTGCCAGCAGTTACGGCAGGGGGCGTGAGACCCAGTACTTC.